This TCR beta chain was found in a study of a mutant IDH1 vaccine in newly diagnosed glioma. Study details: Antecedent treatment encompassed radiotherapy, temozolomide, or their combination; the majority received both. Findings and limits, study-wide: Immune responses arising from the vaccine appeared in approximately 93% of patients. Pseudoprogression apparently tracked independently of changes in top peripheral T cell clonotypes.

A word on this clone: Its antigen remains unknown.

This CDR3 region has 16 residues. Germline V gene data show CDR1 as MNHEY and CDR2 as SVGAGI. Unmatched junction bases numbered 8, after V lost 0 bases and J lost 3 bases. This sample's time point: baseline, week 1 (first vaccination visit). Noted treatment: pre-vaccination baseline after standard-of-care therapy. Only in-frame clones appear in the TCRdb table, and some are missing; sequencing was by immunoSEQ multiplex PCR. Here the sample spans about 38,000 clones, about 73% being singletons. This TCR came from a man in his forties with glioma. Some clones in this sample may be carry-over from other donors' samples. The chain employs TRBV6-5 and TRBJ2-7; TRBD1 matches 7 bases. The input for sequencing was PBMCs, taken from a glioma patient treated with radiotherapy, temozolomide or both. CDR3 sequence: CASSYSGGHPIYEQYF. CDR3 nucleotide sequence: TGTGCCAGCAGTTACTCAGGGGGCCACCCCATCTACGAGCAGTACTTC.